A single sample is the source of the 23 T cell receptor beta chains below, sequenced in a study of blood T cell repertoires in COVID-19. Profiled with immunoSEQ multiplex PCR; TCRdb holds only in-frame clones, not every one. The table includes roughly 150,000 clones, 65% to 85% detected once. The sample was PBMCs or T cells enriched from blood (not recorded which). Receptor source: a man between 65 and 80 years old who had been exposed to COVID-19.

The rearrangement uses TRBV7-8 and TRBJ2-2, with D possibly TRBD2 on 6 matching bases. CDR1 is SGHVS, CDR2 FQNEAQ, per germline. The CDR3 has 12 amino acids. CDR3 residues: CAGRLDTGELFF. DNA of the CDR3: TGTGCGGGGAGGCTGGACACCGGGGAGCTGTTTTTT.

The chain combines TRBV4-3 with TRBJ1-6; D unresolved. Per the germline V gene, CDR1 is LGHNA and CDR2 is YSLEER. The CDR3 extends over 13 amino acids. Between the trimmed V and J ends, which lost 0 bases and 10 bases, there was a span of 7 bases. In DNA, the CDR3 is TGCGCCAGCAGCCAAGATGGAGAGTCACCCCTCCACTTT. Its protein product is CASSQDGESPLHF.

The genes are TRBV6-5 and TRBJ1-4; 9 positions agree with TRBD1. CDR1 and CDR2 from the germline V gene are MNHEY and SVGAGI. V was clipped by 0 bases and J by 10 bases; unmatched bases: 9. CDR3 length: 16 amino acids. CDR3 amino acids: CASSYSVGQGIRKLFF. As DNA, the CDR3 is TGTGCCAGCAGTTACTCGGTGGGACAGGGAATCCGAAAACTGTTTTTT.

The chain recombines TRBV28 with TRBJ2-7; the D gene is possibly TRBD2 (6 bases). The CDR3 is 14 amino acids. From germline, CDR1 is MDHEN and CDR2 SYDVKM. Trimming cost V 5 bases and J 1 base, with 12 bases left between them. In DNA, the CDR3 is TGTGCCAGCAGTCTGGCCCGGGGGTCCTACGAGCAGTACTTC. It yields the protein CASSLARGSYEQYF.

The CDR3 reads CASSLSLLNTEAFF. Here the CDR3 DNA reads TGTGCCAGCAGCTTGTCACTGTTGAACACTGAAGCTTTCTTT. The genes are TRBV5-8 and TRBJ1-1; D is uncertain. The CDR3 contains 14 residues. The germline CDR1 and CDR2 sequences are SGHTS and YDEGEE. Trimming took off 1 base at V and 0 bases at J, with 7 bases between the two ends.

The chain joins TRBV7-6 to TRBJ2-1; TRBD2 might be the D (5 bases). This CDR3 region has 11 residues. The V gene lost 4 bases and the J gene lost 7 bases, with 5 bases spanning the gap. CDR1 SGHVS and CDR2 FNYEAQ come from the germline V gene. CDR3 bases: TGTGCCAGCAGCTCGGGGAATGAGCAGTTCTTC. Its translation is CASSSGNEQFF.

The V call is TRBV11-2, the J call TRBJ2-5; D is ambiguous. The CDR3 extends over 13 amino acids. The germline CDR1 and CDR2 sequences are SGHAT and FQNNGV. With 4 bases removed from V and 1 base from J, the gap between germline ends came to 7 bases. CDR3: CASSYTIQETQYF. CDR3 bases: TGTGCCAGCAGCTACACCATCCAAGAGACCCAGTACTTC.

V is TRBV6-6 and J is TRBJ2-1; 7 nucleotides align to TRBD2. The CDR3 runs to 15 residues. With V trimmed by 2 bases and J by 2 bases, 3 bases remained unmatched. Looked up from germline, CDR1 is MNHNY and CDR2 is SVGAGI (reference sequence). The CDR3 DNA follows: TGTGCCAGCAGTTACGGCGGGAGACCCTACAATGAGCAGTTCTTC. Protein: CASSYGGRPYNEQFF.

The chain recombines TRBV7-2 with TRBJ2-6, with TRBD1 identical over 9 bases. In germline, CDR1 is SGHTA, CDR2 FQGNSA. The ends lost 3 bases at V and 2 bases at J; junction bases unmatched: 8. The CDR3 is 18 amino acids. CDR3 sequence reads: CASSLVHRTGAGANVLTF. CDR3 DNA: TGTGCCAGCAGCTTGGTCCATCGGACAGGGGCTGGGGCCAACGTCCTGACTTTC.

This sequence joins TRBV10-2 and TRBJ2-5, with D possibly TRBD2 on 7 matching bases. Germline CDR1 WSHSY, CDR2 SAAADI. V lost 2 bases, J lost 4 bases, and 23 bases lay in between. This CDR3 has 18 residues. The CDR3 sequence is CASSEAPGGPPTGETQYF. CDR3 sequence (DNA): TGCGCCAGCAGTGAGGCGCCGGGGGGCCCCCCGACGGGAGAGACCCAGTACTTC.

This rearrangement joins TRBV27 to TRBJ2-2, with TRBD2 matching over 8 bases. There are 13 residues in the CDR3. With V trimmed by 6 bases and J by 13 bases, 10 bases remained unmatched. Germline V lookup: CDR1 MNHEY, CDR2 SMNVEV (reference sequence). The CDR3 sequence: CASRLAGGGPLFF. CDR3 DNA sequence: TGTGCCAGCAGGCTGGCGGGGGGAGGTCCGCTGTTTTTT.

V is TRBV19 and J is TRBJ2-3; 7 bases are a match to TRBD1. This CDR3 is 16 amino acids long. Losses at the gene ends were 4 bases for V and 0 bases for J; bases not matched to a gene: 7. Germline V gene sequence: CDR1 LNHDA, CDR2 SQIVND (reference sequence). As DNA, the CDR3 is TGTGCCAGTAGTAAACAACAGGGGCTTAGCACAGATACGCAGTATTTT. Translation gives CASSKQQGLSTDTQYF.

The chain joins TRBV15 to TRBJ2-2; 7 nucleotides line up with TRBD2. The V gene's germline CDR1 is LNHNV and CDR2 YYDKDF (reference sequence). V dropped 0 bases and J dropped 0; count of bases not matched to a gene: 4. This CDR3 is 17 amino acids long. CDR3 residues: CATSRDRSGANTGELFF. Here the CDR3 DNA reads TGTGCCACCAGCAGAGATCGGAGCGGGGCGAACACCGGGGAGCTGTTTTTT.

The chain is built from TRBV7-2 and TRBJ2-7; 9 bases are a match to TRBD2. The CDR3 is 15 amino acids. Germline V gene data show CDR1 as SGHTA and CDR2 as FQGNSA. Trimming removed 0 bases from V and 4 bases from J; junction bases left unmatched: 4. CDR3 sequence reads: CASSLAPREGYEQYF. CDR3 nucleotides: TGTGCCAGCAGCTTAGCGCCGCGGGAGGGGTACGAGCAGTACTTC.

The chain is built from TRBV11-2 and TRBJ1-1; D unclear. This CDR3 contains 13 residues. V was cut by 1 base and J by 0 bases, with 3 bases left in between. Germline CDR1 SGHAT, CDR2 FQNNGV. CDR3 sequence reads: CASSLAMNTEAFF. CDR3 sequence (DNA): TGTGCCAGCAGCTTAGCAATGAACACTGAAGCTTTCTTT.

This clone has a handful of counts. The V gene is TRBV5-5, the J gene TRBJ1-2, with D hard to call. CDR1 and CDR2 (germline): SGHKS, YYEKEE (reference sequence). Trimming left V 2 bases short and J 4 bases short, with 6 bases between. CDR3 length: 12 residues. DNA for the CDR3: TGTGCCAGCAGCTTTTCAGGCTATGGCTACACCTTC. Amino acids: CASSFSGYGYTF.

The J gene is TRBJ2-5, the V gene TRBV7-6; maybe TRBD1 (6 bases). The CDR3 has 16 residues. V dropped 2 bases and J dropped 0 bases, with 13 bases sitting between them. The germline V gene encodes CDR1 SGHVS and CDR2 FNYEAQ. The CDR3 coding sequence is TGTGCCAGCAGCTTACAGGGGCTGGACTACCAAGAGACCCAGTACTTC. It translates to CASSLQGLDYQETQYF.

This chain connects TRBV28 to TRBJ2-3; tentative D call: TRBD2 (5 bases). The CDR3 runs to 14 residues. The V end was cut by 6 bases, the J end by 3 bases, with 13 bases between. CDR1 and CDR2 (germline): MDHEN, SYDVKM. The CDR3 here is CASRDFLETDTQYF. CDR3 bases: TGTGCCAGCAGGGACTTTTTGGAGACAGATACGCAGTATTTT.

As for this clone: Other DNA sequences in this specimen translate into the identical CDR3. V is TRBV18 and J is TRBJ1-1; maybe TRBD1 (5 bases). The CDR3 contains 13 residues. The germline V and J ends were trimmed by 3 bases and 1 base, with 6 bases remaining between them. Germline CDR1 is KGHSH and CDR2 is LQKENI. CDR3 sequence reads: CASSPGQNTEAFF. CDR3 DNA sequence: TGTGCCAGCTCACCCGGACAGAACACTGAAGCTTTCTTT.

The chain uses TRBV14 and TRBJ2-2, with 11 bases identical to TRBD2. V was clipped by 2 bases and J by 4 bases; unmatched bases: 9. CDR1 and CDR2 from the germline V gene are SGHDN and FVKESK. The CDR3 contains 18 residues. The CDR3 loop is CASSQWQTSGIITGELFF. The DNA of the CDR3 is TGTGCCAGCAGCCAATGGCAGACTAGCGGGATTATCACCGGGGAGCTGTTTTTT.

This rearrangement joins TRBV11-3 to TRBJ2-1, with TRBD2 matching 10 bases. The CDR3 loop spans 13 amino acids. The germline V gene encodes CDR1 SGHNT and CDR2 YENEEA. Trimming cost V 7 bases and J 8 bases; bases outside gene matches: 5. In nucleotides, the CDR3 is TGTGCCAGCACTAGCGGGGGTCTGCATGAGCAGTTCTTC. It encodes CASTSGGLHEQFF.

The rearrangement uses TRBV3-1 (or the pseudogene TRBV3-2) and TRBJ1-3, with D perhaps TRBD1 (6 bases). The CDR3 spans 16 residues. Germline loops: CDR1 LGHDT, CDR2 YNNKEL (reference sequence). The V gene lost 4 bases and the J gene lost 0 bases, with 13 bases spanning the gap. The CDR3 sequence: CASSRAGTLSGNTIYF. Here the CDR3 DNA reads TGTGCCAGCAGCCGGGCCGGGACACTCTCTGGAAACACCATATATTTT.

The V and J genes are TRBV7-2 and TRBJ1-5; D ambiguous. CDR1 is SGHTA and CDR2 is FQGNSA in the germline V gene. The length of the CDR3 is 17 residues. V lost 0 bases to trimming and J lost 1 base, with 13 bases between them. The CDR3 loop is CASSLAGSGLSNQPQHF. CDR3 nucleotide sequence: TGTGCCAGCAGCTTAGCAGGGAGTGGCTTAAGCAATCAGCCCCAGCATTTT.